Described below is a single T cell receptor (beta chain) sequence and its context. The germline V and J ends were trimmed by 5 bases and 5 bases, with 16 bases remaining between them. This CDR3 region has 15 residues. CDR1 MNHEY and CDR2 SMNVEV come from the germline V gene (reference sequence). The sample belongs to a study of blood T cell repertoires in COVID-19. One Seattle source followed patients from active infection through their disease course. Authors' processing steps: Reference gene primer amplification in the assay estimated nucleated cell counts. Assay: immunoSEQ multiplex PCR; the TCRdb copy retains only in-frame clones and omits some. The DNA was the basis for D and trimming; V, J and clone size are from that table. The repertoire includes 450,000 or so clones, roughly 89% of them detected once, and about 1% sits in the top ten.

This clonotype was sampled from a man aged 18-30 years with COVID-19, enrolled during active disease. The sequencing sample was made of peripheral blood. The V call is TRBV27, the J call TRBJ1-5, with a possible D match to TRBD1 (5 bases). DNA for the CDR3: TGTGCCAGCAGTCCGACCAACAGGTGGGATCAGCCCCAGCATTTT. Translating gives CASSPTNRWDQPQHF.